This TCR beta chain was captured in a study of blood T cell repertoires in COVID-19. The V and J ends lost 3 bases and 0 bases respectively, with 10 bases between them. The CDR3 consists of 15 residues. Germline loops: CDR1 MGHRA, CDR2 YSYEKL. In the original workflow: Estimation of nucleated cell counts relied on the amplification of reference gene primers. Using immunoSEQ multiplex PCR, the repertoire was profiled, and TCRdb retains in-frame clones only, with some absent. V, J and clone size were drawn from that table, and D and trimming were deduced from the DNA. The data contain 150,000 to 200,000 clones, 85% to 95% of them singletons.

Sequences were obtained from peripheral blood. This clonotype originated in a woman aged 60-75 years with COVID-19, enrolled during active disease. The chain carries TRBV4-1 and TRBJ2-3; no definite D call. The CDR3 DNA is TGCGCCAGCAGCCACGGCGGAACTAGCACAGATACGCAGTATTTT. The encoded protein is CASSHGGTSTDTQYF.